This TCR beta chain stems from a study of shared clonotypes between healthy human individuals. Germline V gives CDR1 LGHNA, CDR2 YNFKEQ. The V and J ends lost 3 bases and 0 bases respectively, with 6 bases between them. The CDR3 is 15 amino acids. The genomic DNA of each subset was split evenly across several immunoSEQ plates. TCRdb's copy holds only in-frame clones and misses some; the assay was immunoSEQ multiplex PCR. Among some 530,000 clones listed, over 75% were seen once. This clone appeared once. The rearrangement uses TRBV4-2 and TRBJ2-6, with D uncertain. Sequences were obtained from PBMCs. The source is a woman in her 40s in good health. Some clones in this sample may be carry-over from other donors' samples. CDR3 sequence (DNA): TGTGCCAGCAGCCAGGAACCCTCTGGGGCCAACGTCCTGACTTTC. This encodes CASSQEPSGANVLTF.